This is a list of T cell receptor beta chains from one sample in a study of blood T cell repertoires in COVID-19. Clones were read by immunoSEQ multiplex PCR, and TCRdb kept only the in-frame ones, dropping some. The table lists approximately 380,000 clones, roughly 85% of them singletons. Sequenced input: peripheral blood. All receptors derive from a young woman with acute or convalescent COVID-19. Both conserved end residues are part of each CDR3. The D gene is left open where the match is weak. The listing skips clone size in some rows; elsewhere it reads once, few, many or a size class.

V gene: TRBV5-1; clone size: NA; D gene: NA; J gene: TRBJ2-7; CDR3 DNA: TGCGCCAGCAGCTTGGGCAGGGGCGAGCAGTACTTC; CDR3 protein: CASSLGRGEQYF
V gene: TRBV27; clone size: NA; D gene: TRBD2; J gene: TRBJ2-3; CDR3 DNA: TGTGCCAGCAACCCTAGCGGGTTCACAGATACGCAGTATTTT; CDR3 protein: CASNPSGFTDTQYF
V gene: TRBV6-1; clone size: few; D gene: TRBD2; J gene: TRBJ2-1; CDR3 DNA: TGTGCCAGCAGTGAAGGGACTAGCGGGGGGCCAGAGCAGTTCTTC; CDR3 protein: CASSEGTSGGPEQFF
V gene: TRBV12-5; clone size: NA; D gene: NA; J gene: TRBJ1-4; CDR3 DNA: TGTGCTAGTGGTCCCGGCCCAGGCCCCCCATGGCACCAGCAGGACTTCCATGAAAAACTGTTTTTT; CDR3 protein: CASGPGPGPPWHQQDFHEKLFF
V gene: TRBV27; clone size: NA; D gene: NA; J gene: TRBJ2-3; CDR3 DNA: TGTGCCAGCAGTTCGTTCCGACTAGTTCTTGGGACAGATACGCAGTATTTT; CDR3 protein: CASSSFRLVLGTDTQYF
V gene: TRBV9; clone size: NA; D gene: NA; J gene: TRBJ2-3; CDR3 DNA: TGTGCCAGCAGCGGCGCCCCAGGGAGCACAGATACGCAGTATTTT; CDR3 protein: CASSGAPGSTDTQYF
V gene: TRBV5-4; clone size: NA; D gene: TRBD2; J gene: TRBJ2-7; CDR3 DNA: TGTGCCAGCAGCTCGTATATCGGACTAGCGGGGGACTTTTTATACGAGCAGTACTTC; CDR3 protein: CASSSYIGLAGDFLYEQYF
V gene: TRBV12-3/TRBV12-4; clone size: NA; D gene: TRBD1; J gene: TRBJ1-1; CDR3 DNA: TGTGCCAGCAATCGACAGGGGTACACTGAAGCTTTCTTT; CDR3 protein: CASNRQGYTEAFF
V gene: TRBV24-1; clone size: NA; D gene: TRBD1; J gene: TRBJ2-7; CDR3 DNA: TGTGCCACCAGTGATTCCAGGGGGCGCTCCTACGAGCAGTACTTC; CDR3 protein: CATSDSRGRSYEQYF
V gene: TRBV19; clone size: NA; D gene: TRBD1; J gene: TRBJ1-5; CDR3 DNA: TGTGCCAGTAGTATTGGGGGGACAGGGAGTAAGCATCAGCCCCAGCATTTT; CDR3 protein: CASSIGGTGSKHQPQHF
V gene: TRBV9; clone size: NA; D gene: NA; J gene: TRBJ2-2; CDR3 DNA: TGTGCCAGCAGCGTAGGACAGATTAACACCGGGGAGCTGTTTTTT; CDR3 protein: CASSVGQINTGELFF
V gene: TRBV7-6; clone size: few; D gene: TRBD2; J gene: TRBJ2-3; CDR3 DNA: TGTGCCAGCAGCCCTAGACTAGCGGGAGGAACATTGGGTGCAGATACGCAGTATTTT; CDR3 protein: CASSPRLAGGTLGADTQYF
V gene: TRBV27; clone size: NA; D gene: NA; J gene: TRBJ1-2; CDR3 DNA: TGTGCCAGCAGTTTTCGGGGGAACTATGGCTACACCTTC; CDR3 protein: CASSFRGNYGYTF
V gene: TRBV7-8; clone size: NA; D gene: NA; J gene: TRBJ2-7; CDR3 DNA: TGTGCCAGCGGTGACAGCTCCTACGAGCAGTACTTC; CDR3 protein: CASGDSSYEQYF
V gene: TRBV2; clone size: NA; D gene: TRBD2; J gene: TRBJ2-3; CDR3 DNA: TGTGCCAGCAGGAGCGGGAGGGCCTCCGTAGATACGCAGTATTTT; CDR3 protein: CASRSGRASVDTQYF
V gene: TRBV28; clone size: NA; D gene: TRBD1; J gene: TRBJ1-2; CDR3 DNA: TGTGCCAGCAGCCAAGGACAGGGGAGCCGCTACACCTTC; CDR3 protein: CASSQGQGSRYTF